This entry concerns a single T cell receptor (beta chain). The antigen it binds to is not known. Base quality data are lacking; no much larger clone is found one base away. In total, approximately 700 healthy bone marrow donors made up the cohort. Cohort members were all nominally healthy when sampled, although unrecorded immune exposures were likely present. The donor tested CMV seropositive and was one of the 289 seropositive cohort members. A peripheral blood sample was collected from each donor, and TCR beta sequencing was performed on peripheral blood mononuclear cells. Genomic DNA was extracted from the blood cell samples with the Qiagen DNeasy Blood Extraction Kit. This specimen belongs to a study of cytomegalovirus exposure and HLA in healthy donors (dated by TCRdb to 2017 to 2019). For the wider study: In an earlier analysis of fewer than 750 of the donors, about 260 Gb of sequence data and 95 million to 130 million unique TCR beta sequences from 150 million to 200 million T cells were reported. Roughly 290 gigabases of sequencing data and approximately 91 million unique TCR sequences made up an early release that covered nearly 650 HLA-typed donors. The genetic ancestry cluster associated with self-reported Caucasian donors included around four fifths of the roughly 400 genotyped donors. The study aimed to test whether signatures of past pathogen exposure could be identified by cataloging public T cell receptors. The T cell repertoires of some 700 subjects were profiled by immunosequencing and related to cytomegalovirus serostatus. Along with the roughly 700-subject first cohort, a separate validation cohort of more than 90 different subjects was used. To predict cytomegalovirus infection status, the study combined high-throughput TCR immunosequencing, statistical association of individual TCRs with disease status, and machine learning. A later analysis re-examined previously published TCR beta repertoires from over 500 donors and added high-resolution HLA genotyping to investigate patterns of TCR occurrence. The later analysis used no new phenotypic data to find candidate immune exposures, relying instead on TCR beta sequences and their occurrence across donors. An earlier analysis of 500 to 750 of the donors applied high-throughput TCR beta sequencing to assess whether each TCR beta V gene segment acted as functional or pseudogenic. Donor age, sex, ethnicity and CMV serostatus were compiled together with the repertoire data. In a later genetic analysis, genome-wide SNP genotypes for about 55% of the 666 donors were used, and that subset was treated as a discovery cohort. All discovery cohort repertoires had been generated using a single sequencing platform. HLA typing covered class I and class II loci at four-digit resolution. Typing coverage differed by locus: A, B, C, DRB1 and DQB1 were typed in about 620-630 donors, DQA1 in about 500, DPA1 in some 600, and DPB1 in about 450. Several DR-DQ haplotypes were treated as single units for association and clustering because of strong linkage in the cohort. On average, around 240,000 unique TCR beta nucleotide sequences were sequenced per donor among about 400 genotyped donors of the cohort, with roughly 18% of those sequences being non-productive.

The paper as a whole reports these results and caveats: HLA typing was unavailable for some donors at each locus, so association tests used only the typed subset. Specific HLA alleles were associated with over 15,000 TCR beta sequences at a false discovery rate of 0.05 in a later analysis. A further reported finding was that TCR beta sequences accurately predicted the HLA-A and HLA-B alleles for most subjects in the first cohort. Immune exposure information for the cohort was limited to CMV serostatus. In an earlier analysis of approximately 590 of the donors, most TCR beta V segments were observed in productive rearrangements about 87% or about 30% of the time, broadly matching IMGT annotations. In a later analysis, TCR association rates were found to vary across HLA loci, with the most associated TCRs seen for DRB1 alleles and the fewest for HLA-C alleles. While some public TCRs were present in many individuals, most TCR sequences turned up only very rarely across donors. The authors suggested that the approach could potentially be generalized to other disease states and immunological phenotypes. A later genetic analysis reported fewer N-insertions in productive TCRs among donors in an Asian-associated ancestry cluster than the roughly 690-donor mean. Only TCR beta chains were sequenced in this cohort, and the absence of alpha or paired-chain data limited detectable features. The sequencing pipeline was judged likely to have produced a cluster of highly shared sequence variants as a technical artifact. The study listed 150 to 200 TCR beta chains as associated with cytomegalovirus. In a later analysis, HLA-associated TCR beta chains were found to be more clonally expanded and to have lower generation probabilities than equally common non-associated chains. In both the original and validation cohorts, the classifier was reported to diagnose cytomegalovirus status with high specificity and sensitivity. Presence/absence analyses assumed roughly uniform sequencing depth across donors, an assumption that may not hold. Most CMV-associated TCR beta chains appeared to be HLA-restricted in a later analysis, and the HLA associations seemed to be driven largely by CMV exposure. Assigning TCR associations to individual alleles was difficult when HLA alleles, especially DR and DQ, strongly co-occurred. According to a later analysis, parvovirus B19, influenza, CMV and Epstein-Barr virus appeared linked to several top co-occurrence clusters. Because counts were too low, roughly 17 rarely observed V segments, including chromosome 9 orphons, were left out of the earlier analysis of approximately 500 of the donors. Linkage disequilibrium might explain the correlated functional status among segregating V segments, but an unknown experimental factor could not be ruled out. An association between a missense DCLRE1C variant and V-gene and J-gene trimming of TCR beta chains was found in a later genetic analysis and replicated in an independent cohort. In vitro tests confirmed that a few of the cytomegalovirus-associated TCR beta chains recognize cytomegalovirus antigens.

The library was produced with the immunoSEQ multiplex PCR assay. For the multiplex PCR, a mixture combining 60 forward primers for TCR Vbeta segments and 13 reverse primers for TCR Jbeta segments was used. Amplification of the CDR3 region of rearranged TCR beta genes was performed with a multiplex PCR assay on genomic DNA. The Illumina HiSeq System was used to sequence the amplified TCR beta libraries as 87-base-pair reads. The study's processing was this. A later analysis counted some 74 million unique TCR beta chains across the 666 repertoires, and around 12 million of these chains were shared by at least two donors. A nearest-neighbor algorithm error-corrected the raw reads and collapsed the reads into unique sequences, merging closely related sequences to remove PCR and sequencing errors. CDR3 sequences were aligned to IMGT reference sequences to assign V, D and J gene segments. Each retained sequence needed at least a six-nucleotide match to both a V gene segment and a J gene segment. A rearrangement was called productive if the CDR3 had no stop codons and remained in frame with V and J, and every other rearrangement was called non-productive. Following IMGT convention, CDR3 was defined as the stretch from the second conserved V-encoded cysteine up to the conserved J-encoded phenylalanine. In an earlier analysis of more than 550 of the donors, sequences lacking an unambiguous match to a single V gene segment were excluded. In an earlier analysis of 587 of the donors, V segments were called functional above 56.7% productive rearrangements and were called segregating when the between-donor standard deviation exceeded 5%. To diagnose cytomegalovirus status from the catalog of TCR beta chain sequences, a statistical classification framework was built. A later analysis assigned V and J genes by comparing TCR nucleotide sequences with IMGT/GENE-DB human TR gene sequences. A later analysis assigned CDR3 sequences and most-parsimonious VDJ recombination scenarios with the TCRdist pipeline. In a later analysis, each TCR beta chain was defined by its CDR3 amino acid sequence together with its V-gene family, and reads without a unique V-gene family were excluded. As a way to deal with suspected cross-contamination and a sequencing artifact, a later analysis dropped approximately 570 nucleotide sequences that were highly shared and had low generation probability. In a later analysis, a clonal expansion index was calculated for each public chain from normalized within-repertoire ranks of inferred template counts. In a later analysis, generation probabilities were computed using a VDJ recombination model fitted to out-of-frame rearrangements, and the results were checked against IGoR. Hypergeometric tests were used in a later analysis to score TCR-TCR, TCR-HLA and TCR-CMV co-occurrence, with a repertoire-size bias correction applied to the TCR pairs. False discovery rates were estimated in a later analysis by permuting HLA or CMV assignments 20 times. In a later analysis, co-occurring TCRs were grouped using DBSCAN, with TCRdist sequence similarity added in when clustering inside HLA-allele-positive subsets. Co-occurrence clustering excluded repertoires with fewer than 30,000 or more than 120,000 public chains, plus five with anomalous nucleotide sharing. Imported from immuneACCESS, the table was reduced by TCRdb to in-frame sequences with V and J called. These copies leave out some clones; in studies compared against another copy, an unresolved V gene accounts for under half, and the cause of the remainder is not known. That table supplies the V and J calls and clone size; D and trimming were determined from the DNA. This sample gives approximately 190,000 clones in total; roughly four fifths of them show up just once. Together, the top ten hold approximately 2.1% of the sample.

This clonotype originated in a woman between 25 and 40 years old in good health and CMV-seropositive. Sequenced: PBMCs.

The bases are TGTGCCAGCTCTCTAGGGGGGGCCCAGCCCCAGCATTTT. Its translation reads: CASSLGGAQPQHF. The chain links TRBV18 with TRBJ1-5; a weak D assignment points to TRBD1 (6 bases agree). The junction shows trimming of 6 bases on V and 7 bases on J, plus 13 bases between the germline ends. Spanning cysteine to phenylalanine, the CDR3 consists of 13 amino acids. CDR3 DNA is the only sequence kept; it has 39 bases, read in frame from the first base. The germline V gene yields KGHSH for CDR1 and LQKENI for CDR2.